The clone carrying this T cell receptor beta chain was observed a handful of times. As yet, its antigen is unknown. Using unique molecular identifiers, the investigators prepared the TCRbeta library. TCRdb used MiXCR to reprocess the PCR reads, holding one entry per CDR3 protein. Found here are 280,000 or so distinct CDR3 sequences, 11% of them singletons; the top ten hold 23%. This entry is derived from a study of T-cell reconstitution after alpha-beta-depleted transplantation in children. Study-wide findings and caveats: A year had passed since transplant, and T-cell counts and diversity by then came mostly from newly produced T cells. At day 60, the high TCRbeta diversity found in some patients originated from recipient T cells and thymic progenitors that had survived. Several hundred expanded graft clones reportedly supplied alpha-beta T cells about two months after transplant.

The sequence was obtained from a male patient between 2 and 10 years old who had a stem cell transplant for chronic granulomatous disease, so the T cells may come from the graft donor. This material consisted of peripheral blood, taken 180 days after TCRalphabeta/CD19-depleted stem cell transplant.

Here the CDR3 reads CASSAGGYEQYF. Written as DNA, the CDR3 is TGTGCCAGCAGTGCAGGGGGCTACGAGCAGTACTTC. The chain has TRBV25-1 and TRBJ2-7, with TRBD1 matching over 7 bases. There are 12 residues in the CDR3. V was pared by 4 bases and J by 3 bases, with 0 bases of the junction left unmatched. CDR1 is MGHDK, CDR2 SYGVNS, per germline.